This T cell receptor beta chain was obtained from a study of blood T cell repertoires in COVID-19. Overall study: The cDNA or gDNA used as material had been derived from T cells, B-cell-depleted T cells, or PBMCs.

This CDR3 spans 15 amino acids. Germline trimming cut 1 base from V and 6 bases from J; bases unmatched to any gene: 8. The germline V gene has CDR1 SGHTA and CDR2 FQGNSA. Assay used: immunoSEQ multiplex PCR; TCRdb lists only in-frame clones, some missing. This table holds approximately 330,000 clones, approximately 86% found once. The sample taken for sequencing was PBMCs or T cells enriched from blood (not recorded which). The chain links TRBV7-2 to TRBJ2-7, with TRBD2 matching 8 bases. This clonotype was obtained from a woman between 40 and 55 years old with acute COVID-19. The CDR3 region is CASSLEGTRIGEQYF. CDR3 nucleotide sequence: TGTGCCAGCAGCTTAGAGGGGACTAGAATAGGCGAGCAGTACTTC.